The clone carrying this TCR beta chain showed up just a few times. As yet, its antigen is unknown. Clones were sequenced by immunoSEQ multiplex PCR, and TCRdb holds only the in-frame ones, with some missing. The data hold 70,000 or so clones, with roughly two thirds observed a single time. After expansion with viral peptide pools in the ViraFEST assay, antigen-specific CD4+ T cells were sequenced. Between days 9 and 10 of culture, CD4+ T cells were separated out. A PCR test confirmed that the person had SARS-CoV-2 infection between March and December 2020. Cells in the negative control culture received an HIV-1 Nef peptide pool. Fresh IL-2-containing medium replaced half the medium on days 3 and 7. V was pared by 2 bases and J by 7 bases, with 11 bases between. The CDR3 has 13 amino acids. Germline-derived CDR1 and CDR2 are KGHSH and LQKENI. The sample is drawn from a study of vaccination effects on CD4 cells after COVID-19. Study in general: Samples from a couple of convalescent patients were given 16 days and one week before vaccination.

Study-wide findings and caveats: Clones from infection and from vaccination both contracted markedly late after vaccination.

This sample comprised CD4+ T cells from PBMCs cultured with HIV peptides, obtained before COVID-19 vaccination. The subset was: HIV-1 Nef peptide pool negative control/reference culture. V and J are TRBV18 and TRBJ1-2; D gene uncertain. This clonotype was obtained from a human donor who had a prior SARS-CoV-2 infection. The CDR3 is CASSPAGTGGYTF. The CDR3 DNA sequence: TGTGCCAGCTCACCAGCAGGAACTGGTGGCTACACCTTC.